This is a list of T cell receptor beta chains from one sample in a study of beta chain features in type 1 diabetes. TCRdb's copy holds only in-frame clones and misses some; the assay was immunoSEQ multiplex PCR. The data contain 400,000 to 550,000 clones, over 10% of them singletons. The sequencing input was naive CD4+ T cells from blood. All receptors come from a woman aged 18-29 years in good health. The CDR3 runs from the conserved cysteine through the conserved F or W. Fields, in order: V gene, D gene, clone size, J gene, CDR3 protein, CDR3 DNA. The D gene is left open where the match is weak. For some rows the clone size is stated as once, few or many, or as a class when expanded; others skip it.

>TRBV7-2|NA|NA|TRBJ2-5
CASTRYGYGGRETQYF
TGTGCCAGCACCCGATACGGATACGGGGGTCGAGAGACCCAGTACTTC
>TRBV5-6|TRBD1|few|TRBJ1-5
CASSNDRDQPQHF
TGTGCCAGCAGCAACGACAGGGATCAGCCCCAGCATTTT
>TRBV4-2|TRBD2|NA|TRBJ2-1
CASSQGPGLAVYNEQFF
TGTGCCAGCAGCCAAGGCCCAGGACTAGCGGTCTACAATGAGCAGTTCTTC
>TRBV28|NA|few|TRBJ2-6
CASRFARIRANVLTF
TGTGCCAGCAGATTCGCCCGGATACGGGCCAACGTCCTGACTTTC
>TRBV19|TRBD1|few|TRBJ2-3
CASSTPGQGTDTQYF
TGTGCCAGTAGTACACCGGGACAGGGAACAGATACGCAGTATTTT
>TRBV7-9|TRBD2|NA|TRBJ2-3
CASSFPGRDTDTQYF
TGTGCCAGCAGCTTTCCCGGGAGGGACACAGATACGCAGTATTTT
>TRBV2|TRBD1|NA|TRBJ2-4
CASSDLDRGKAKNIQYF
TGTGCCAGCAGTGATCTTGACAGGGGGAAAGCCAAAAACATTCAGTACTTC
>TRBV5-6|NA|NA|TRBJ2-1
CASSLAYDKYYNEQFF
TGTGCCAGCAGCTTGGCCTATGACAAATACTACAATGAGCAGTTCTTC
>TRBV5-1|TRBD2|few|TRBJ2-5
CASSPGLAGGTQYF
TGCGCCAGCAGCCCTGGACTAGCGGGTGGGACCCAGTACTTC
>TRBV25-1|NA|NA|TRBJ1-6
CASSRYRADNSPLHF
TGTGCCAGCAGTAGGTACAGGGCCGATAATTCACCCCTCCACTTT
>TRBV27|NA|few|TRBJ2-7
CASSSRGQLLYEQYF
TGTGCCAGCAGTTCGAGAGGACAACTCCTCTACGAGCAGTACTTC
>TRBV23-1|TRBD2|NA|TRBJ2-1
CASSRSSGTPNEQFF
TGCGCCAGCAGCCGGAGTAGCGGGACTCCCAATGAGCAGTTCTTC
>TRBV30|NA|few|TRBJ2-3
CAWGPGGTDTQYF
TGTGCCTGGGGCCCGGGGGGCACAGATACGCAGTATTTT
>TRBV7-9|TRBD1|NA|TRBJ1-4
CASSLGDRLNEKLFF
TGTGCCAGCAGCTTAGGGGACAGACTTAATGAAAAACTGTTTTTT
>TRBV4-2|TRBD2|NA|TRBJ2-7
CASSRTGASGSYEQYF
TGTGCCAGCAGCCGAACGGGGGCTAGCGGGAGCTACGAGCAGTACTTC
>TRBV27|NA|NA|TRBJ2-5
CASTSRSRETQYF
TGTGCCAGCACGAGTCGGTCAAGAGAGACCCAGTACTTC
>TRBV5-4|TRBD1|few|TRBJ2-3
CASSYRGNSDTQYF
TGTGCCAGCAGCTACAGGGGGAACTCAGATACGCAGTATTTT
>TRBV9|TRBD1|NA|TRBJ1-2
CASRRSTGDGYTF
TGTGCCAGCAGAAGATCGACAGGGGACGGCTACACCTTC
>TRBV5-4|NA|few|TRBJ1-2
CASSLVGIANYGYTF
TGTGCCAGCAGCTTGGTAGGGATAGCTAACTATGGCTACACCTTC
>TRBV7-2|TRBD1|NA|TRBJ2-1
CASSHDRGDEQFF
TGTGCCAGCAGCCACGACAGGGGGGATGAGCAGTTCTTC
>TRBV30|TRBD1|many|TRBJ2-3
CASDRGRNTDTQYF
TGTGCCTCGGACAGGGGTCGGAACACAGATACGCAGTATTTT
>TRBV7-2|NA|few|TRBJ1-2
CASSLPRGQLRFYGYTF
TGTGCCAGCAGCCTTCCCCGGGGGCAGTTACGGTTCTATGGCTACACCTTC
>TRBV4-3|TRBD2|few|TRBJ2-3
CASSRTSGSTDTQYF
TGCGCCAGCAGCCGCACTAGCGGCAGCACAGATACGCAGTATTTT